The rows below give T cell receptor beta chains drawn from one sample of a study of cytomegalovirus exposure and HLA in healthy donors. Sequencing used immunoSEQ multiplex PCR; TCRdb keeps in-frame clones, though not all of them. Here the sample spans around 300,000 clones, roughly 90% being singletons. The sample taken for sequencing was PBMCs. These receptors were collected from a woman aged 25 to 39 in good health and CMV-seropositive. The CDR3 runs from the conserved cysteine through the conserved F or W. The order of the fields is D gene, J gene, V gene, clone size, CDR3 protein, CDR3 DNA. A D gene is named only where the DNA matches it firmly. Clone size is shown for a subset of rows, as once, few, many or a class of expanded clone.

>TRBD2|TRBJ2-1|TRBV27|.
CASSLFGLAGDPGANEQFF
TGTGCCAGCAGTTTATTTGGACTAGCGGGAGACCCAGGAGCCAATGAGCAGTTCTTC
>.|TRBJ1-1|TRBV27|.
CASSLYGVGYTEAFF
TGTGCCAGCAGTTTATACGGGGTTGGGTACACTGAAGCTTTCTTT
>.|TRBJ1-1|TRBV5-4|few
CASNGGGWTEAFF
TGTGCCAGCAATGGGGGTGGATGGACTGAAGCTTTCTTT
>TRBD1|TRBJ1-6|TRBV27|.
CASSRPRRGDPYNSPLHF
TGTGCCAGCAGTCGTCCCCGCAGGGGGGACCCCTATAATTCACCCCTCCACTTT
>TRBD1|TRBJ2-7|TRBV28|.
CASSLSGQGSEQYF
TGTGCCAGCAGTTTATCCGGACAGGGAAGCGAGCAGTACTTC
>TRBD1|TRBJ2-5|TRBV25-1|.
CASSAGQGAGETQYF
TGTGCCAGCAGTGCGGGACAGGGGGCAGGAGAGACCCAGTACTTC
>TRBD1|TRBJ2-2|TRBV6-1|.
CATHTGTGNTGELFF
TGTGCCACTCATACCGGGACAGGGAACACCGGGGAGCTGTTTTTT
>TRBD1|TRBJ1-5|TRBV2|.
CASSRQGSNQPQHF
TGTGCCAGCAGTCGACAGGGAAGCAATCAGCCCCAGCATTTT
>.|TRBJ2-7|TRBV7-2|few
CASSSSSYEQYF
TGTGCCAGCAGCTCTAGCAGCTACGAGCAGTACTTC
>TRBD2|TRBJ2-2|TRBV25-1|.
CASSEAWLAVTGELFF
TGTGCCAGCAGTGAGGCTTGGCTAGCGGTCACCGGGGAGCTGTTTTTT
>.|TRBJ1-2|TRBV30|.
CAWSVRGGHGYTF
TGTGCCTGGAGTGTCCGAGGGGGACATGGCTACACCTTC
>.|TRBJ1-1|TRBV4-2|.
CASSQDQLRMMNTEAFF
TGTGCCAGCAGCCAAGATCAGCTCCGGATGATGAACACTGAAGCTTTCTTT
>TRBD2|TRBJ2-5|TRBV7-8|.
CASSLGTRRQETQYF
TGTGCCAGCAGCCTTGGGACTAGGAGACAAGAGACCCAGTACTTC
>.|TRBJ1-1|TRBV5-1|.
CASSLQGTSNTEAFF
TGCGCCAGCAGCTTACAAGGGACATCGAACACTGAAGCTTTCTTT
>TRBD1|TRBJ1-6|TRBV10-2|.
CASSGDRNSPLHF
TGCGCCAGCAGTGGGGACAGGAATTCACCCCTCCACTTT
>TRBD2|TRBJ2-1|TRBV7-2|once
CASSPQTSGEEFF
TGTGCCAGCAGCCCCCAAACTAGCGGAGAGGAGTTCTTC
>TRBD2|TRBJ2-3|TRBV9|.
CASSVGSGVGNTQYF
TGTGCCAGCAGCGTAGGCAGCGGGGTGGGTAATACGCAGTATTTT
>.|TRBJ1-5|TRBV30|.
CAWSVEQVDQPQHF
TGTGCCTGGAGTGTAGAACAGGTAGATCAGCCCCAGCATTTT
>.|TRBJ1-2|TRBV5-1|.
CASSPGGLNYGYTF
TGCGCCAGCAGCCCCGGGGGCCTTAACTATGGCTACACCTTC
>TRBD1|TRBJ2-2|TRBV4-2|.
CASSQQGTGETGELFF
TGTGCCAGCAGCCAGCAGGGGACAGGGGAAACCGGGGAGCTGTTTTTT
>.|TRBJ1-3|TRBV27|.
CASSFSAGNTIYF
TGTGCCAGCAGTTTCTCGGCGGGAAACACCATATATTTT
>.|TRBJ2-5|TRBV7-8|.
CASSLGRNPTQETQYF
TGTGCCAGCAGCTTAGGTCGGAATCCTACCCAGGAGACCCAGTACTTC
>TRBD2|TRBJ2-7|TRBV9|.
CASSVGGGAGEQYF
TGTGCCAGCAGCGTAGGCGGGGGGGCAGGCGAGCAGTACTTC
>.|TRBJ2-3|TRBV27|.
CASSLSIGGHTDTQYF
TGTGCCAGCAGTTTATCGATCGGGGGGCACACAGATACGCAGTATTTT
>TRBD1|TRBJ2-5|TRBV2|.
CASSEQGAQKTQYF
TGTGCCAGCAGTGAACAGGGGGCGCAGAAGACCCAGTACTTC
>.|TRBJ1-3|TRBV7-2|.
CASSLAMTRNSGNTIYF
TGTGCCAGCAGCTTAGCCATGACACGAAACTCTGGAAACACCATATATTTT